This TCR beta chain came from a study of human thymus T cells. V was cut by 5 bases and J by 3 bases, with 19 bases left in between. From germline, CDR1 is SGHAT and CDR2 FQDESV (reference sequence). This CDR3 comprises 17 residues. The method was immunoSEQ multiplex PCR; TCRdb's version includes in-frame clones alone and lacks a portion of them. The sample consists of 78,000 or so clones, just over 95% of them appearing once. Regarding this clone: Antigen: not known.

Study observations and caveats: Thymic as well as blood repertoires seemed to favor certain V and J genes unevenly. Thymic repertoires from unrelated individuals overlapped highly, related research reported.

Thymic resections from corrective heart surgery supplied the tissue. Healthy Finnish infants undergoing corrective surgery for congenital heart defects provided the donor material. The sequenced sample consisted of thymus tissue. The sequence derives from a boy less than two years old with a congenital heart defect but otherwise immunologically healthy. The chain carries TRBV11-1 and TRBJ2-2; the D gene is possibly TRBD1 (5 bases). The CDR3 bases are TGTGCCAGCAGCCCCCGTGGGGCCCTGTGGGACACCGGGGAGCTGTTTTTT. It encodes CASSPRGALWDTGELFF. The entire variable domain, with the rest obtained from reference TRBV11-1 and TRBJ2-2, is as follows: EAEVAQSPRYKITEKSQAVAFWCDPISGHATLYWYRQILGQGPELLVQFQDESVVDDSQLPKDRFSAERLKGVDSTLKIQPAELGDSAMYLCASSPRGALWDTGELFFGEGSRLTVL.